This TCR beta chain was found in a study of blood T cells in healthy people across ages (dated by TCRdb to between 2014 and 2017). Broadly, across the study: Template switching captured roughly one uniquely barcoded TCR beta cDNA molecule per two T cells in model experiments. Two additional independent replicas of 1 million unique cDNA reads from the same blood draw were analyzed for two donors (one aged 18 to 30 and one aged 80 or older). Four age groups were formed from the donors: young (average around 15 years), middle-aged (approximately 39), aged (62) and long-lived (about 75). Age-related changes in TCR beta repertoire diversity were measured in the study by deep sequencing normalized with unique cDNA molecular identifiers. To avoid experimental bias, donors of different ages were randomly spread across the sequencing lanes.

Library construction relied on 5' RACE. A second about 7 to 11 cycle PCR used a sample-barcoded 5' primer and a J-beta primer mix. Each TCR beta cDNA molecule received a unique molecular identifier from a template-switch 5' adaptor carrying 12 random nucleotides. At least 2.5 million CDR3-containing paired-end reads were obtained from each sample. All of the RNA was converted into first-strand cDNA using the Mint cDNA synthesis kit, with a TRBC-specific oligonucleotide serving as the primer. Following uracil-DNA glycosylase treatment, a first 18-cycle PCR with universal primers M1SS and BC2_uni_R was performed on all cDNA. The original pipeline was this. For normalization, 1 million high-quality reads were randomly selected from each sample, with every read carrying a distinct molecular identifier. Reads with shared molecular identifiers were discarded instead of being binned into consensus sequences. CDR3 identification, clonotype clustering and error correction used MiTCR with a Q25 quality threshold and the strictest error-elimination algorithm. A nonparametric unseen species model using Euler transformation provided a lower-bound estimate of total TCR beta diversity. The public reads were quality trimmed at Q25 with fastp and then assembled into clones with MiXCR by TCRdb, keeping productive beta chains. Rows are unified per CDR3 protein, each entry keeping the most common DNA and genes. The V and J calls shown here were made by TCRdb, not taken from the authors' results. For this sample the table gives 1.8 million or so distinct CDR3 sequences, of which around 40% were detected only once. The ten largest clonotypes hold 23% of the sample.

The CDR3 covers 14 residues, taking in both the cysteine and the phenylalanine. CDR3 DNA only is kept here, 42 bases in frame from base 1. V loses 1 base of germline sequence and J loses 7 bases, and the interval between the two ends is 13 bases. Systemically healthy Caucasian individuals from Russia, 39 in total and aged about 6 to 100 years, were included as donors. Around 9.9 milliliters of peripheral blood were collected from each donor into EDTA-treated Vacutainer tubes. Ficoll-Paque density-gradient centrifugation was used to isolate PBMCs, with at least 6.5 million per sample. Trizol reagent was used to extract total RNA from the PBMCs, yielding at least 5 micrograms per sample. For every donor, an aliquot of PBMCs went through flow cytometry to measure the percentages of naive CD45RAhigh/CD27high T cells. What the research found in general, with its limitations: As age increased, observed TCR beta diversity per million T cells dropped in a roughly linear way, and a significant reduction was already evident by age about 40. Bulk unsorted PBMC profiling prevented conclusive comparison of naive and antigen-experienced compartments. Compared with the aged group, the long-lived group had more naive CD4+ T cells, fewer expanded clones and increased TCR diversity, suggesting age selection. Because donor CMV infection status was unknown, age-related changes in expanded clonotypes were potentially confounded. Estimates of total diversity based on one million sequenced T cells were regarded as lower bounds and as underestimates. A strong correlation was found between observed TCR beta diversity and the percentage of naive T cells measured by flow cytometry.

A remark on this clonotype: Its recognized antigen is unknown. No base qualities exist here, and no much larger clone lies one base off it.

The V and J segments used are TRBV12-3 or TRBV12-4 and TRBJ1-2; the D gene remains uncertain. Sequenced sample: blood. The source is a human donor in good health. The sequenced DNA: TGTGCCAGCAGTTTAGGGCTGGACGGGGTTGGCTACACCTTC. Translated, this gives CASSLGLDGVGYTF.